The rows below give T cell receptor beta chains drawn from one sample of a study of blood T cell repertoires in COVID-19. Produced via immunoSEQ multiplex PCR; TCRdb's table is partial and in-frame only. This table has under 200,000 clones, more than 70% appearing once. The sequenced material came from peripheral blood. The receptor source for this set is a man aged 35-49 years with active or convalescent COVID-19. Each CDR3 is given with its conserved first and last residue. A D gene is named only where the DNA matches it firmly. Clone sizes are given selectively: once, few, many, or a class where the clone is expanded.

V gene,J gene,D gene,clone size,CDR3 DNA,CDR3 protein
TRBV29-1,TRBJ1-2,-,once,TGCAGCGTTGAGGAGAGAAACTATGGCTACACCTTC,CSVEERNYGYTF
TRBV6-1,TRBJ1-5,TRBD1,-,TGTGCCAGCAGTGTCATAGCTACAGGGGGCAATCAGCCCCAGCATTTT,CASSVIATGGNQPQHF
TRBV11-2,TRBJ1-1,-,-,TGTGCCAGCAGCCGTAAGAGCACTGAAGCTTTCTTT,CASSRKSTEAFF
TRBV11-3,TRBJ1-1,-,-,TGTGCCAGCAGCTCGACCTTCGGGGCTGAAGCTTTCTTT,CASSSTFGAEAFF
TRBV11-3,TRBJ2-3,TRBD1,-,TGTGCCAGCAGCTCATGGGACAGGGGGGGTGGCACGCAGTATTTT,CASSSWDRGGGTQYF
TRBV28,TRBJ2-1,TRBD2,-,TGTGCCAGCACCCTCGGGGGGGCCACCTACAATGAGCAGTTCTTC,CASTLGGATYNEQFF
TRBV19,TRBJ2-1,-,-,TGTGCCAGTAGTATAGATCATTCGGGGGGCCCGTACAATGAGCAGTTCTTC,CASSIDHSGGPYNEQFF
TRBV4-2,TRBJ2-5,-,-,TGTGCCAGCAGCCCCCTTTCCGAAGAGACCCAGTACTTC,CASSPLSEETQYF
TRBV15,TRBJ2-5,TRBD2,once,TGTGCCACCAGCGTCACTAGCGTCGAGACCCAGTACTTC,CATSVTSVETQYF
TRBV11-2,TRBJ2-7,-,-,TGTGCCAGCAGCCCCACCGGGACTGCCTCCTACGAGCAGTACTTC,CASSPTGTASYEQYF
TRBV2,TRBJ2-3,-,-,TGTGCCAGCAGTGAGGCTTACACAGATACGCAGTATTTT,CASSEAYTDTQYF
TRBV11-2,TRBJ1-1,-,-,TGTGCCAGCAGCCAAAAAGCTGCCCCTACGGACACTGAAGCTTTCTTT,CASSQKAAPTDTEAFF
TRBV7-9,TRBJ2-1,TRBD2,-,TGTGCCAGCAGCTTAGCGGGACTAGCGGGCTACAATGAGCAGTTCTTC,CASSLAGLAGYNEQFF
TRBV3-1/TRBV3-2,TRBJ2-2,-,once,TGTGCCAGCAGCCAAGATATAACCGGGGAGCTGTTTTTT,CASSQDITGELFF
TRBV7-6,TRBJ1-3,-,-,TGTGCCAGCAGCTTAGGCGGGAACTCTGGAAACACCATATATTTT,CASSLGGNSGNTIYF
TRBV11-2,TRBJ1-3,-,-,TGTGCCAGCAGCTTAGAGGCCTCTGGAAACACCATATATTTT,CASSLEASGNTIYF
TRBV9,TRBJ1-2,-,-,TGTGCCAGCAGCGACGGGGGAGCAGTTCGGTATGGCTACACCTTC,CASSDGGAVRYGYTF
TRBV5-1,TRBJ2-6,-,-,TGCGCCAGCAGCTTGCGCCCCGGAGACTCTGGGGCCAACGTCCTGACTTTC,CASSLRPGDSGANVLTF
TRBV5-1,TRBJ2-1,TRBD2,-,TGCGCCAGCAGCTCAGCGGGAGGCGTAAATGAGCAGTTCTTC,CASSSAGGVNEQFF
TRBV21-1,TRBJ2-3,-,-,TGTGCCAGCAGCAAAAGGTTGACTAGCAGTTTGACAGATACGCAGTATTTT,CASSKRLTSSLTDTQYF
TRBV7-2,TRBJ2-3,TRBD2,-,TGTGCCAGCAGCCCGGGAGGGACTAGCGCCACAGATACGCAGTATTTT,CASSPGGTSATDTQYF
TRBV5-1,TRBJ1-1,-,-,TGCGCCAGCAGCTTGTCCTTGGGGGCCGCTGAAGCTTTCTTT,CASSLSLGAAEAFF
TRBV10-2,TRBJ1-4,-,-,TGCGCCAGCAGTGATGACAGATTAACTAATGAAAAACTGTTTTTT,CASSDDRLTNEKLFF
TRBV14,TRBJ1-2,-,few,TGTGCCAGCAGCCAAGTTGGCAGGGAGGTTACCGGCTACACCTTC,CASSQVGREVTGYTF
TRBV4-3,TRBJ2-2,-,-,TGCGCCAGCAGCCAAGCGGGGAGCTACTCGAACACCGGGGAGCTGTTTTTT,CASSQAGSYSNTGELFF